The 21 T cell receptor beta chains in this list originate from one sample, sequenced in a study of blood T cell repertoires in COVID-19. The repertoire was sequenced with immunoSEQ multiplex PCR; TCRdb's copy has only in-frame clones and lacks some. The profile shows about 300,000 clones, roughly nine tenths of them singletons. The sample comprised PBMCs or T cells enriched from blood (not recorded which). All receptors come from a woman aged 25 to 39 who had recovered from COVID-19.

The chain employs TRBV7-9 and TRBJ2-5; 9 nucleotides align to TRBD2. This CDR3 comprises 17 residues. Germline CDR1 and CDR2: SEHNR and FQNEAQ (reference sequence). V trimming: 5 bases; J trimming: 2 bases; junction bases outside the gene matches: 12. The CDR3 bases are TGTGCCAGCAGCCCATTTAGCGGGGGCGCCGGACAAGAGACCCAGTACTTC. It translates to CASSPFSGGAGQETQYF.

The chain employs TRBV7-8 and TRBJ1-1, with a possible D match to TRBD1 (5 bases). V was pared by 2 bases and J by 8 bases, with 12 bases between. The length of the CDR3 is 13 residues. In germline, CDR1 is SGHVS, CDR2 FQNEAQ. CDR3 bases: TGTGCCAGCAGCTTAACACCAAAGGGGGAAGCTTTCTTT. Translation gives CASSLTPKGEAFF.

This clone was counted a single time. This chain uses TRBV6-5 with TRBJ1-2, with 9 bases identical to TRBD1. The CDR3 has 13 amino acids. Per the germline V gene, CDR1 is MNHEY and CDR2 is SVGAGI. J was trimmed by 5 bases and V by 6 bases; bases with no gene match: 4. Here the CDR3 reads CASSGQGLYGYTF. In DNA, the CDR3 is TGTGCCAGCAGCGGACAGGGGTTGTATGGCTACACCTTC.

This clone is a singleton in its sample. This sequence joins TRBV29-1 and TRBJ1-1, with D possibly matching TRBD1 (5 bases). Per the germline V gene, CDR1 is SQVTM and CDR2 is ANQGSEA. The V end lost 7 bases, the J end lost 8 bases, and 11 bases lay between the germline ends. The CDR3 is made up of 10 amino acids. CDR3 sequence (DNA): TGCAGCGGGACACTGGGGGAAGCTTTCTTT. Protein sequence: CSGTLGEAFF.

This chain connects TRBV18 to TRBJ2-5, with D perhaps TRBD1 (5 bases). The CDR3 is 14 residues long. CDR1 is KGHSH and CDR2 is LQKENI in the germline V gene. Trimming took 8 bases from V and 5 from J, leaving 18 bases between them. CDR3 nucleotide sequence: TGTGCCAGCACAAAATTGGGGCTCCGGGAGACCCAGTACTTC. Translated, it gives CASTKLGLRETQYF.

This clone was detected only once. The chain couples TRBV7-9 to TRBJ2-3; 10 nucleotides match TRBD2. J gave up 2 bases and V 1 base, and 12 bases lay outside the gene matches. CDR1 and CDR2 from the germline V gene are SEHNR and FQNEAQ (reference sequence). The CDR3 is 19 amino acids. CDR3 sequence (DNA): TGTGCCAGCAGCTTAGGTCGCCTAGCGGGGGCCTCAACCACAGATACGCAGTATTTT. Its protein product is CASSLGRLAGASTTDTQYF.

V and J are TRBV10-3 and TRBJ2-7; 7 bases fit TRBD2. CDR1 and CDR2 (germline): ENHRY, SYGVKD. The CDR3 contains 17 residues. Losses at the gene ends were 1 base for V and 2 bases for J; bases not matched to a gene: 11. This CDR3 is CAISEYGGSGFTYEQYF. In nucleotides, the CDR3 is TGTGCCATCAGTGAGTACGGTGGTAGCGGGTTCACCTACGAGCAGTACTTC.

As DNA, the CDR3 is TGTGCCAGCAGCTTCCTCCATGGGACAGGGCTATATAGCAATCAGCCCCAGCATTTT. It is translated as CASSFLHGTGLYSNQPQHF. This chain connects TRBV11-3 to TRBJ1-5; 9 bases agree with TRBD1. The CDR3 contains 19 residues. CDR1 is SGHNT and CDR2 is YENEEA in the germline V gene. J gave up 0 bases and V 3 bases, and 12 bases lay outside the gene matches.

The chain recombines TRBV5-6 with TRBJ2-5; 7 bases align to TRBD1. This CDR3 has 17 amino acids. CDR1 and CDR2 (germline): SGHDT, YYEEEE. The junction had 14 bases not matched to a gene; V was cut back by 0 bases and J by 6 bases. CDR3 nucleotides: TGTGCCAGCAGCTTGGGACAGGGCTCCCTAAGGAAAAAGACCCAGTACTTC. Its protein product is CASSLGQGSLRKKTQYF.

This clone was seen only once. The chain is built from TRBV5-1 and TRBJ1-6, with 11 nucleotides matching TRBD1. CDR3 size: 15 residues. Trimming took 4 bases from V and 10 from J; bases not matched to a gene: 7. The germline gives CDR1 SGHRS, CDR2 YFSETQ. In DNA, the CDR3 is TGCGCCAGCAGCCTCGCGGACAGGGGGCTCTCACCCCTCCACTTT. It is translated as CASSLADRGLSPLHF.

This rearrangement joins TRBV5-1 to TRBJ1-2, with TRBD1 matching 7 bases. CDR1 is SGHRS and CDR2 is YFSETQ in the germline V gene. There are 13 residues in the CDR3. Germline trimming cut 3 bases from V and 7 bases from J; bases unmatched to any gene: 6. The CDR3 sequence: CASSSPGGRGYTF. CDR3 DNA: TGCGCCAGCAGCTCCCCAGGGGGTCGTGGCTACACCTTC.

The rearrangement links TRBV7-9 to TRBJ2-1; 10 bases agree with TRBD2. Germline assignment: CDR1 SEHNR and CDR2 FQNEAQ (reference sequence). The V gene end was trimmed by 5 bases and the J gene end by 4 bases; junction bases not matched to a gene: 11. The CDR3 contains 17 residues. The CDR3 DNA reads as TGTGCCAGCAGCCCAGGGGGTCTAGCGGGGGTTTACAATGAGCAGTTCTTC. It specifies CASSPGGLAGVYNEQFF.

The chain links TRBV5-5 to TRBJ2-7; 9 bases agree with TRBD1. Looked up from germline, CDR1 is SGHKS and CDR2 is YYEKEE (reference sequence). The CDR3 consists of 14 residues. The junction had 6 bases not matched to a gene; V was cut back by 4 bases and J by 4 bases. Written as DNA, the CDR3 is TGTGCCAGCAGCCTAGGGACAGGGAATTACGAGCAGTACTTC. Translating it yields CASSLGTGNYEQYF. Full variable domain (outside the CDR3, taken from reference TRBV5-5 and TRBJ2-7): DAGVTQSPTHLIKTRGQQVTLRCSPISGHKSVSWYQQVLGQGPQFIFQYYEKEERGRGNFPDRFSARQFPNYSSELNVNALLLGDSALYLCASSLGTGNYEQYFGPGTRLTVT.

The CDR3 coding sequence is TGCGCCAGCAGCCCGACAGGGGGGTATGGCTACACCTTC. Amino acids: CASSPTGGYGYTF. This chain joins TRBV4-1 and TRBJ1-2; TRBD1 matches at 9 bases. This CDR3 spans 13 amino acids. The junction had 2 bases not matched to a gene; V was cut back by 4 bases and J by 5 bases. Germline CDR1 is MGHRA and CDR2 is YSYEKL.

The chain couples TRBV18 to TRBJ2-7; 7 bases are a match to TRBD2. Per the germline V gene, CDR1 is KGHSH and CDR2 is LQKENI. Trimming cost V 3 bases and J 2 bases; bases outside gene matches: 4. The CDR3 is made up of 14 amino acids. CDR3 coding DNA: TGTGCCAGCTCACCGCGGGGGTTCGCCTACGAGCAGTACTTC. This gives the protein CASSPRGFAYEQYF.

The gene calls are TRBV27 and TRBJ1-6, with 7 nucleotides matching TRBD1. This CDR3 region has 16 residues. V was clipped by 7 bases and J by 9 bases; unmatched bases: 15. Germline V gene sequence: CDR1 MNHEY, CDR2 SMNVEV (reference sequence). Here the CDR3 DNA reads TGTGCCAGCACAGCGGTGGGGGCCAACAGGGGTTCACCCCTCCACTTT. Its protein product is CASTAVGANRGSPLHF.

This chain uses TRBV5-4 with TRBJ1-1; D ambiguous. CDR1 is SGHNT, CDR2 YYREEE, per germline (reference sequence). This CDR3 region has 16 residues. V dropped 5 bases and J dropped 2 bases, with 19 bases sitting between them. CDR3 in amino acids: CASSYGRDMINTEAFF. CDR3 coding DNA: TGTGCCAGCAGTTACGGGCGGGATATGATAAACACTGAAGCTTTCTTT.

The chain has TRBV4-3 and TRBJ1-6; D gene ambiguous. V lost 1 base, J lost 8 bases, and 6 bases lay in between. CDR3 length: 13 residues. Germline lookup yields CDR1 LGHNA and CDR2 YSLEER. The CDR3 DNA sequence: TGCGCCAGCAGCCAAGCCCGCGATTCACCCCTCCACTTT. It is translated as CASSQARDSPLHF.

In nucleotides, the CDR3 is TGTGCCAGCAGCTCGAACAGGGCGGGTAATTCACCCCTCCACTTT. It codes for CASSSNRAGNSPLHF. The chain links TRBV11-2 to TRBJ1-6; weak D call: TRBD1 (6 bases). Trimming removed 4 bases from V and 6 bases from J, with 13 bases in between. The germline V gene encodes CDR1 SGHAT and CDR2 FQNNGV. This CDR3 has 15 amino acids.

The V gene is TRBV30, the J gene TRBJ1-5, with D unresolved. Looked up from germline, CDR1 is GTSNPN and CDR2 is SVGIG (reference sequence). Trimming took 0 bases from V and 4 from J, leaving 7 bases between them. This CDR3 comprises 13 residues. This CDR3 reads CAWSVAENQPQHF. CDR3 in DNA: TGTGCCTGGAGTGTGGCAGAAAATCAGCCCCAGCATTTT.

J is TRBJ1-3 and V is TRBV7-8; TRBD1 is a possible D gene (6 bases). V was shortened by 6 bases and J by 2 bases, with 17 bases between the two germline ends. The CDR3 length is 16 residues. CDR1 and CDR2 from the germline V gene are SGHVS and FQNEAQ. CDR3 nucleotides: TGTGCCAGCAGACCTGGACAGCATCCCCCTGGAAACACCATATATTTT. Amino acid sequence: CASRPGQHPPGNTIYF.